A selection of T cell receptor beta chains follows, all from one sample in a study of T-cell memory formation after mild COVID-19. One entry per CDR3 protein results from TCRdb running MiXCR on the 5' RACE reads. This table holds 190,000 or so distinct CDR3 sequences, around 21% found once. The sequencing sample was made of PBMCs or a T cell subset sorted from them (not recorded which). All receptors come from an adult woman who had mild COVID-19 (a few samples of this study predate the infection). Cell type and time point are not known. Each CDR3 is given with its conserved first and last residue. A D gene is named only where the DNA matches it firmly. Clone size is shown for a subset of rows, as once, few, many or a class of expanded clone.

clone_size	j_call	d_call	v_call	cdr3_aa	cdr3_nt
NA	TRBJ1-5	NA	TRBV20-1	CSVSSYRDDQPQHF	TGCAGTGTCTCGTCTTACAGGGACGATCAGCCCCAGCATTTT
NA	TRBJ1-1	NA	TRBV7-9	CASSLIQGMNTEAFF	TGTGCCAGCAGCCTAATTCAGGGGATGAACACTGAAGCTTTCTTT
few	TRBJ2-2	NA	TRBV9	CASSVGTTGELFF	TGTGCCAGCAGCGTAGGTACCACCGGGGAGCTGTTTTTT
NA	TRBJ2-5	TRBD1	TRBV3-1	CASSQGDRAEETQYF	TGTGCCAGCAGCCAAGGGGACAGGGCGGAAGAGACCCAGTACTTC
NA	TRBJ2-7	NA	TRBV29-1	CSVELAGYYEQYF	TGCAGCGTTGAATTGGCAGGGTACTACGAGCAGTACTTC
NA	TRBJ2-7	TRBD1	TRBV7-6	CASSFGQGNYEQYF	TGTGCCAGCAGCTTTGGACAGGGTAACTACGAGCAGTACTTC
NA	TRBJ2-1	NA	TRBV7-9	CASSSLGWHRVQGEQFF	TGTGCCAGCAGCTCGCTCGGGTGGCACAGAGTCCAAGGAGAGCAGTTCTTC
NA	TRBJ2-1	NA	TRBV4-2	CASSQHSGSSYNEQFF	TGTGCCAGCAGCCAACATTCGGGGAGCTCCTACAATGAGCAGTTCTTC
NA	TRBJ2-1	NA	TRBV9	CASGSAPRDTRPNEQLF	TGTGCCAGCGGGTCGGCACCCCGGGACACCCGACCGAATGAGCAGTTATTC
few	TRBJ1-3	NA	TRBV6-5	CASSYSNRGNTIYF	TGTGCCAGCAGTTACTCCAACAGGGGAAACACCATATATTTT
NA	TRBJ2-7	NA	TRBV5-1	CASSPRGGHEQYF	TGCGCCAGCAGCCCTCGTGGGGGCCACGAGCAGTACTTC
NA	TRBJ2-7	TRBD2	TRBV6-5	CASRVTGLAGFEQYF	TGTGCCAGCAGAGTTACGGGACTAGCGGGATTCGAGCAGTACTTC
NA	TRBJ1-1	NA	TRBV5-6	CASILQGNTEAFF	TGTGCCAGTATATTACAGGGGAACACTGAAGCTTTCTTT
NA	TRBJ2-3	TRBD2	TRBV4-1	CASSQWTSGTTGPDTQYF	TGCGCCAGCAGCCAATGGACTAGCGGGACCACCGGCCCAGATACGCAGTATTTT
few	TRBJ2-5	NA	TRBV7-3	CASSSRGLRGETQYF	TGTGCCAGCAGCTCGCGGGGACTTAGAGGAGAGACCCAGTACTTC
NA	TRBJ2-5	NA	TRBV19	CASSPAGHPQETQYF	TGTGCCAGTAGTCCGGCGGGACACCCCCAAGAGACCCAGTACTTC
few	TRBJ2-7	NA	TRBV4-1	CASSTYQGGTRAYEQYF	TGCGCCAGCAGCACTTACCAAGGGGGGACTCGGGCCTACGAGCAGTACTTC
NA	TRBJ2-7	NA	TRBV6-2/TRBV6-3	CASSYSAGSGYEQYF	TGTGCCAGCAGTTACTCGGCAGGTTCGGGATACGAGCAGTACTTC
NA	TRBJ2-7	TRBD2	TRBV12-3/TRBV12-4	CASSETSGDSYEQYF	TGTGCCAGCAGTGAGACTAGCGGTGACTCCTACGAGCAGTACTTC
NA	TRBJ2-7	TRBD2	TRBV29-1	CSVVPAGVYEQYF	TGCAGCGTGGTGCCGGCGGGGGTCTACGAGCAGTACTTC
few	TRBJ2-1	NA	TRBV11-2	CASSLDPYGDYNEQFF	TGTGCCAGCAGCTTAGACCCGTATGGGGATTACAATGAGCAGTTCTTC
NA	TRBJ2-3	NA	TRBV2	CASSQRGGSTDTQYF	TGTGCCAGCTCTCAACGGGGCGGGAGCACAGATACGCAGTATTTT
NA	TRBJ2-1	NA	TRBV10-2	CASRPGPGSYNEQFF	TGCGCCAGCAGACCAGGGCCAGGGTCCTACAATGAGCAGTTCTTC
few	TRBJ2-1	NA	TRBV5-1	CASSLARGLVVEQFF	TGCGCCAGCAGCTTGGCCCGGGGGCTTGTTGTTGAGCAGTTCTTC
few	TRBJ1-3	TRBD1	TRBV5-5	CASSVYRDSVSGNTIYF	TGTGCCAGCAGCGTATACCGGGACAGCGTCTCTGGAAACACCATATATTTT
NA	TRBJ2-3	NA	TRBV21-1	CASSRGAFTDTQYF	TGTGCCAGCTCAAGGGGTGCTTTCACAGATACGCAGTATTTT
medium-sized	TRBJ2-7	NA	TRBV2	CASSEEPGEQYF	TGTGCCAGCAGTGAAGAGCCGGGGGAGCAGTACTTC
NA	TRBJ2-5	NA	TRBV5-5	CASSLGTQQETQYF	TGTGCCAGCAGCCTAGGGACACAACAAGAGACCCAGTACTTC
few	TRBJ1-1	NA	TRBV12-3/TRBV12-4	CASSRPDARSHLEMNTEAFF	TGTGCCAGCAGCCGACCCGATGCCCGTTCTCATCTCGAAATGAACACTGAAGCTTTCTTT
few	TRBJ2-1	NA	TRBV29-1	CSVEDPGTFSYNEQFF	TGCAGCGTTGAAGACCCAGGTACTTTCTCCTACAATGAGCAGTTCTTC
NA	TRBJ2-1	TRBD1	TRBV6-2/TRBV6-3	CASMWDRDRSYNEQFF	TGTGCCAGCATGTGGGACAGGGATCGGTCCTACAATGAGCAGTTCTTC
NA	TRBJ2-3	NA	TRBV5-5	CASSLGLWGSTDTQYF	TGTGCCAGCAGCTTAGGGCTTTGGGGGAGCACAGATACGCAGTATTTT
NA	TRBJ2-5	TRBD1	TRBV5-1	CASSPLLSRGQETQYF	TGCGCCAGCAGCCCCCTTCTGAGCAGGGGGCAAGAGACCCAGTACTTC
few	TRBJ2-7	TRBD1	TRBV2	CASSEIPGQGNSYEQYF	TGTGCCAGCAGTGAAATTCCGGGACAGGGGAACTCCTACGAGCAGTACTTC
NA	TRBJ1-1	NA	TRBV27	CASSLRVGEGKNTEAFF	TGTGCCAGCAGTTTAAGGGTCGGGGAGGGGAAGAACACTGAAGCTTTCTTT
NA	TRBJ1-2	NA	TRBV7-8	CASSPGPGNGYTF	TGTGCCAGCAGCCCCGGGCCGGGAAATGGCTACACCTTC
few	TRBJ2-1	NA	TRBV20-1	CGWDHYNEQFF	TGCGGGTGGGACCACTACAATGAGCAGTTCTTC
NA	TRBJ2-3	NA	TRBV19	CASSLGLRTQYF	TGTGCCAGTAGTTTGGGCCTCAGAACGCAGTATTTT
NA	TRBJ1-5	NA	TRBV19	CASIALPGFQPQHF	TGTGCCAGTATTGCCTTACCAGGGTTCCAGCCCCAGCATTTT
few	TRBJ2-7	NA	TRBV12-3/TRBV12-4	CASSPQSVEQYF	TGTGCCAGCAGTCCTCAGTCTGTAGAGCAGTACTTC
NA	TRBJ2-1	NA	TRBV7-8	CASSLDDRGVWDEQFF	TGTGCCAGCAGCTTAGACGACCGAGGGGTATGGGATGAGCAGTTCTTC
few	TRBJ1-5	NA	TRBV6-1	CASKQAGNQPQHF	TGTGCCAGCAAACAGGCAGGCAATCAGCCCCAGCATTTT
many	TRBJ2-7	TRBD2	TRBV20-1	CSARVLADQMEQYF	TGCAGTGCTAGAGTTCTAGCGGACCAGATGGAGCAGTACTTC
NA	TRBJ2-2	TRBD2	TRBV11-2	CASSLDRLAGGFYAGELFF	TGTGCCAGCAGCTTAGATCGGCTAGCGGGAGGATTTTATGCCGGGGAGCTGTTTTTT
few	TRBJ2-3	TRBD2	TRBV7-9	CASSPSVAGPSTDTQYF	TGTGCCAGCAGCCCTTCTGTAGCGGGACCCAGCACAGATACGCAGTATTTT
few	TRBJ2-2	NA	TRBV7-3	CASSLLTANTGELFF	TGTGCCAGCAGCTTATTAACGGCGAACACCGGGGAGCTGTTTTTT
NA	TRBJ2-7	NA	TRBV4-2	CASSQDLEGREQYF	TGTGCCAGCAGCCAAGATCTCGAGGGGAGAGAGCAGTACTTC
few	TRBJ2-7	TRBD1	TRBV9	CASSDGTGIYEQYF	TGTGCCAGCAGCGACGGGACAGGGATCTACGAGCAGTACTTC
few	TRBJ1-6	NA	TRBV6-5	CASSYGGEGSPLHF	TGTGCCAGCAGTTACGGGGGGGAAGGTTCACCCCTCCACTTT